This TCR beta chain stems from a study of shared clonotypes between healthy human individuals. Broader study findings: Some naive CD4 clonotypes, about 5%, turned up in common across several donors. Generation probabilities of non-shared clonotypes were lower (relative to those shared by all four donors).

V gave up 4 bases and J gave up 0 bases, with 13 bases separating them. Per the germline V gene, CDR1 is MNHEY and CDR2 is SVGAGI. The length of the CDR3 is 16 residues. Only in-frame clones appear in the TCRdb table, and some are missing; sequencing was by immunoSEQ multiplex PCR. This table has millions of clones, 80% to 95% appearing once. Regarding this clone: No antigen is known for it.

The rearrangement uses TRBV6-5 and TRBJ2-1; D is perhaps TRBD2 (5 bases). Sequencing used naive CD4+ T cells from PBMCs. Subset defined: CD45RA+ positively selected. The sequence was collected from a man younger than 30 in good health. Some clones in this sample may be carry-over from other donors' samples. CDR3: CASSWVAGISYNEQFF. The CDR3 DNA sequence: TGTGCCAGCAGTTGGGTAGCCGGGATCTCCTACAATGAGCAGTTCTTC.